This T cell receptor beta chain was sequenced for a study of Ad26.COV2.S vaccination and SARS-CoV-2 variants. The CDR3 totals 17 residues. V shed 1 base and J 4 bases; nucleotides not matched to a gene: 5. Germline-derived CDR1 and CDR2 are LGHNA and YNFKEQ. Overall study results and limits: Reportedly, spike-specific CD8+ and CD4+ T cell responses achieved substantial breadth once vaccination had taken place. Recipients of either vaccine or placebo displayed similar breadth of non-spike TCRs.

Points on this clone: Its antigen is not known.

Libraries were prepared by immunoSEQ multiplex PCR; TCRdb keeps only in-frame clonotypes and omits some of them. Counted here are some 190,000 clones, 87% occurring once; the ten biggest clones make up approximately 6%. The chain has TRBV4-2 and TRBJ2-3, with 13 bases that match TRBD2. The source is a human donor who had recovered from COVID-19. The source material was peripheral blood, sampled after recovery from COVID-19. In DNA form, the CDR3 reads TGTGCCAGCAGCCAAGCGACTAGCGGGGGGTTCTCAGATACGCAGTATTTT. Protein product: CASSQATSGGFSDTQYF.